These 8 T cell receptor beta chains were sequenced from one sample in a study of cytomegalovirus exposure and HLA in healthy donors (dated by TCRdb to the late 2010s). Library generation was performed with the immunoSEQ multiplex PCR assay. For the multiplex PCR, a mixture combining 60 forward primers for TCR Vbeta segments and 13 reverse primers for TCR Jbeta segments was used. TCRdb obtained this table from immuneACCESS and retained in-frame rearrangements with V and J assigned. These tables miss some clones; where compared with another copy, unresolved V genes account for less than half of the shortfall, and the remainder is unexplained. The sample records around 120,000 clones, 80% of which are singletons. The ten biggest clones cover about 3.3% of the sample. What was sequenced was PBMCs. The receptors stem from a male donor in good health and CMV-seronegative.

In DNA form, the CDR3 reads TGTGCCAGCAGTCCACTGACCGAAAGGGGAGGGACCCAGTACTTC. Its protein product is CASSPLTERGGTQYF. The rearrangement uses TRBV6-1 and TRBJ2-5; D perhaps matches TRBD2 (6 bases). The CDR3 runs to 15 residues. The V and J ends lost 5 bases and 7 bases respectively, with 20 bases between them. Germline V gene data show CDR1 as MNHNS and CDR2 as SASEGT.

V is TRBV5-4 and J is TRBJ1-4, with 7 bases aligning to TRBD1. Looked up from germline, CDR1 is SGHNT and CDR2 is YYREEE (reference sequence). V shed 4 bases and J 5 bases; nucleotides not matched to a gene: 5. CDR3 size: 14 residues. The CDR3 coding sequence is TGTGCCAGCAGCAGGACAGGTCCGAATGAAAAACTGTTTTTT. Its translation: CASSRTGPNEKLFF. Based on the CDR3 plus reference TRBV5-4 and TRBJ1-4, the full variable domain is ETGVTQSPTHLIKTRGQQVTLRCSSQSGHNTVSWYQQALGQGPQFIFQYYREEENGRGNFPPRFSGLQFPNYSSELNVNALELDDSALYLCASSRTGPNEKLFFGSGTQLSVL.

The V and J genes are TRBV7-6 and TRBJ2-7; D is unclear. Trimming cost V 3 bases and J 0 bases, with 6 bases left between them. CDR3 length: 13 residues. CDR1 and CDR2 from the germline V gene are SGHVS and FNYEAQ. CDR3 sequence reads: CASSFRSSYEQYF. The CDR3 DNA is TGTGCCAGCAGCTTCCGGAGCTCCTACGAGCAGTACTTC.

V and J are TRBV6-1 and TRBJ1-1, with 7 bases aligning to TRBD1. V was pared by 2 bases and J by 4 bases, with 13 bases of the junction left unmatched. Germline CDR1 and CDR2: MNHNS and SASEGT. The CDR3 extends over 17 amino acids. The CDR3 is CASSEKGKGALGTEAFF. In DNA, the CDR3 is TGTGCCAGCAGTGAAAAGGGTAAGGGGGCGCTGGGCACTGAAGCTTTCTTT.

This sequence joins TRBV5-6 and TRBJ2-7; TRBD1 matches at 7 bases. V gave up 4 bases and J gave up 3 bases; unmatched junction bases: 19. Per germline, CDR1 SGHDT and CDR2 YYEEEE. CDR3 length equals 18 residues. CDR3 region: CASSPHRQGWSIGYEQYF. As DNA, the CDR3 is TGTGCCAGCAGCCCTCACCGACAGGGTTGGAGTATAGGCTACGAGCAGTACTTC.

The chain combines TRBV11-2 with TRBJ1-5; 7 bases align to TRBD1. The CDR3 spans 15 residues. V lost 5 bases and J lost 6; bases outside the gene matches: 10. CDR1 SGHAT and CDR2 FQNNGV come from the germline V gene. CDR3 in amino acids: CASSRGTVSTQPQHF. DNA for the CDR3: TGTGCCAGCAGCCGCGGGACAGTTAGTACTCAGCCCCAGCATTTT.

This clone was detected only a few times. The chain is built from TRBV11-2 and TRBJ1-2, with D possibly TRBD1 on 5 matching bases. The V gene lost 4 bases and the J gene lost 5 bases, with 17 bases spanning the gap. Germline loops: CDR1 SGHAT, CDR2 FQNNGV. This CDR3 contains 15 residues. The CDR3 DNA follows: TGTGCCAGCAGCTCGATTGGGGCCGGAGGGTATGGCTACACCTTC. This sequence encodes CASSSIGAGGYGYTF.

This clone was seen a single time. The chain recombines TRBV18 with TRBJ2-5, with TRBD1 matching 8 bases. The germline V gene has CDR1 KGHSH and CDR2 LQKENI. V shed 2 bases and J 4 bases; nucleotides not matched to a gene: 3. The CDR3 runs to 14 residues. The CDR3 spells CASSPLDRGETQYF. Written as DNA, the CDR3 is TGTGCCAGCTCACCATTAGACAGGGGAGAGACCCAGTACTTC.